This T cell receptor (beta chain) was sequenced for a study of cytomegalovirus exposure and HLA in healthy donors. The study's findings and limits: Clonal expansion, a later analysis showed, was greater in HLA-associated TCR beta chains than in equally common others.

With respect to this clone: As yet, its antigen is unknown.

Germline lookup yields CDR1 GTSNPN and CDR2 SVGIG (reference sequence). The CDR3 runs 11 residues. V gave up 5 bases and J gave up 4 bases, with 8 bases separating them. Primers for the PCR totalled 60 Vbeta and 13 Jbeta. Assay: immunoSEQ multiplex PCR; the TCRdb copy retains only in-frame clones and omits some. The sample records some 100,000 clones, roughly 74% being singletons. Sequencing was carried out using PBMCs. This sequence originates from a female donor in good health and CMV-seropositive. This chain links TRBV30 with TRBJ1-2; D not resolved. The CDR3 sequence: CAWAASYGYTF. The CDR3 DNA sequence: TGTGCCTGGGCTGCTAGCTATGGCTACACCTTC.